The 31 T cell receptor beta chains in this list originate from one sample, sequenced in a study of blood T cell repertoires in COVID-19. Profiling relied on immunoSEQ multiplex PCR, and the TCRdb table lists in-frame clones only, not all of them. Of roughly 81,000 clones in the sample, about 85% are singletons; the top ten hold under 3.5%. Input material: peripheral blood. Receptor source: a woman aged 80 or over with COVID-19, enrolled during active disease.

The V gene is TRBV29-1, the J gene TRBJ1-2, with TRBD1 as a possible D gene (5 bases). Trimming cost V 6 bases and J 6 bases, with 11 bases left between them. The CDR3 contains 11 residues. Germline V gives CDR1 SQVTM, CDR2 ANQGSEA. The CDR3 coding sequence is TGCAGCGTCTGGTCCAGGGATGGCTACACCTTC. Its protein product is CSVWSRDGYTF.

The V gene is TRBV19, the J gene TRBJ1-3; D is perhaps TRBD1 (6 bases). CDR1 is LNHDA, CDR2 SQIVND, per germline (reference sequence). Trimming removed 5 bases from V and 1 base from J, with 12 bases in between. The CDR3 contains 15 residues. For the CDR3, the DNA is TGTGCCAGTAGTCTCACAGGGTCATCTGGAAACACCATATATTTT. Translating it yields CASSLTGSSGNTIYF. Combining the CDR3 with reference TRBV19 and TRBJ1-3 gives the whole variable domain DGGITQSPKYLFRKEGQNVTLSCEQNLNHDAMYWYRQDPGQGLRLIYYSQIVNDFQKGDIAEGYSVSREKKESFPLTVTSAQKNPTAFYLCASSLTGSSGNTIYFGEGSWLTVV.

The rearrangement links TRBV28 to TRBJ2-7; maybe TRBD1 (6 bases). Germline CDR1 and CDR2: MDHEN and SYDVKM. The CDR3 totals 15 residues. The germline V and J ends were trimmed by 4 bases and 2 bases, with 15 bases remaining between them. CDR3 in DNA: TGTGCCAGCAGTTACCAACAGGGTAGGCCCTACGAGCAGTACTTC. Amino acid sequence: CASSYQQGRPYEQYF.

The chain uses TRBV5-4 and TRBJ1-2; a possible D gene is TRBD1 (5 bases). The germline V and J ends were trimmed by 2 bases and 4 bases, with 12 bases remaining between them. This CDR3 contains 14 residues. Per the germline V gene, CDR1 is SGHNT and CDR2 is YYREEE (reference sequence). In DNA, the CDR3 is TGTGCCAGCAGCTTCGACGTCGGGGGCTATGGCTACACCTTC. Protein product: CASSFDVGGYGYTF.

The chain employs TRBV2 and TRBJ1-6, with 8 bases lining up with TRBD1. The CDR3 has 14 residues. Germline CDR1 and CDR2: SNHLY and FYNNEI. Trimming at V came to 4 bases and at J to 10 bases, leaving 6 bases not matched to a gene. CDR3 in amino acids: CASSADRARSPLHF. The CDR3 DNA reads TGTGCCAGCAGTGCGGACAGGGCTCGGTCACCCCTCCACTTT. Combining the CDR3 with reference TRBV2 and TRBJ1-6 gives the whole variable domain EPEVTQTPSHQVTQMGQEVILRCVPISNHLYFYWYRQILGQKVEFLVSFYNNEISEKSEIFDDQFSVERPDGSNFTLKIRSTKLEDSAMYFCASSADRARSPLHFGNGTRLTVT.

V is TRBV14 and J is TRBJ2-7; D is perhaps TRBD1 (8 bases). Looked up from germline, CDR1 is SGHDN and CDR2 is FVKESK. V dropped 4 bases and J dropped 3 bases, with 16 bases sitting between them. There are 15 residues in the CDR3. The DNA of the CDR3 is TGTGCCAGCAGCCGGGAGGGACAGGTCCTCTACGAGCAGTACTTC. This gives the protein CASSREGQVLYEQYF.

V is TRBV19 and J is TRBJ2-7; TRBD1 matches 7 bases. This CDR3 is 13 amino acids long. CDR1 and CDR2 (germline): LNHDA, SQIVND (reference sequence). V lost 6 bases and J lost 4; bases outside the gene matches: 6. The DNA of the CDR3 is TGTGCCAGTAGCCAGACAGGGTGGTACGAGCAGTACTTC. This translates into CASSQTGWYEQYF.

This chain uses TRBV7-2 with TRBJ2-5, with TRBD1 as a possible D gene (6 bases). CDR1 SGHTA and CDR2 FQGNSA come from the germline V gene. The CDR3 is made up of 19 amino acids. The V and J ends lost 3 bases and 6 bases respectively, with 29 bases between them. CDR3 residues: CASSFLPPRDTKRGKTQYF. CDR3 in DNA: TGTGCCAGCAGCTTTTTACCCCCCCGGGACACAAAAAGGGGGAAGACCCAGTACTTC.

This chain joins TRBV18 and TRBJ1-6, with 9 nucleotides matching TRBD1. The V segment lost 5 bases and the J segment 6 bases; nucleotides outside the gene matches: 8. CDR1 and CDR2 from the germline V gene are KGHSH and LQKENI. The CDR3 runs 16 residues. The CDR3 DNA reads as TGTGCCAGCTCAAGCCTACAGGGGGCAGGTAATTCACCCCTCCACTTT. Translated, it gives CASSSLQGAGNSPLHF.

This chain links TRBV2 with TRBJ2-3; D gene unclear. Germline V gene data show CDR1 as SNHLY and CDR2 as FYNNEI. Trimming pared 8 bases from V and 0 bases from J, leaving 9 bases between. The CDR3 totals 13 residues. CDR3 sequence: CASGQFSTDTQYF. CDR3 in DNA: TGTGCCAGCGGCCAATTCAGCACAGATACGCAGTATTTT.

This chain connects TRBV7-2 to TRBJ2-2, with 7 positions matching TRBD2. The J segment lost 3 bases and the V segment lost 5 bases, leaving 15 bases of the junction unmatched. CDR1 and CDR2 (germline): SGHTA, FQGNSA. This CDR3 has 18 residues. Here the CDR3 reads CASSRQVWGGGHTGELFF. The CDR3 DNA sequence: TGTGCCAGCAGCCGTCAAGTATGGGGGGGTGGGCACACCGGGGAGCTGTTTTTT.

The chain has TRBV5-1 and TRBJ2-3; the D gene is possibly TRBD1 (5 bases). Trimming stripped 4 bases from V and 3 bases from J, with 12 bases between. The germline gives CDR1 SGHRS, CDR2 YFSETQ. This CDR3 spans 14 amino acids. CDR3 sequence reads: CASSPRVGTDTQYF. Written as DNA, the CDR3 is TGCGCCAGCAGCCCCAGGGTGGGGACAGATACGCAGTATTTT.

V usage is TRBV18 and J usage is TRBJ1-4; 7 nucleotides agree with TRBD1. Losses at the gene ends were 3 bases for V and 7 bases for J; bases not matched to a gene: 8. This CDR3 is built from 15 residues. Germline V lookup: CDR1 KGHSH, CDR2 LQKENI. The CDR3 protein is CASSPSEGAREKLFF. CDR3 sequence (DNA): TGTGCCAGCTCACCTTCGGAGGGGGCGCGTGAAAAACTGTTTTTT.

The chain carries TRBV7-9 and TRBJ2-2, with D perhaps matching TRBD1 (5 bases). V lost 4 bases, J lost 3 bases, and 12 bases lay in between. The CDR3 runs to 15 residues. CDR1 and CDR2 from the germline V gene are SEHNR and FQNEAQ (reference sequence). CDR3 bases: TGTGCCAGCAGCTCCCGAAACAGGTACACCGGGGAGCTGTTTTTT. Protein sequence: CASSSRNRYTGELFF. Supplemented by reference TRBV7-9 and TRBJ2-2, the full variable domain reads DTGVSQNPRHKITKRGQNVTFRCDPISEHNRLYWYRQTLGQGPEFLTYFQNEAQLEKSRLLSDRFSAERPKGSFSTLEIQRTEQGDSAMYLCASSSRNRYTGELFFGEGSRLTVL.

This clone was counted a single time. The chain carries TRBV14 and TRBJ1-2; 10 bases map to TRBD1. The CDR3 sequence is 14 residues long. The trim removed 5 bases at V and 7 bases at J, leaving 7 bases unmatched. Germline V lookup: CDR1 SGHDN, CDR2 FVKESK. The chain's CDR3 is CASSSRQGAIGYTF. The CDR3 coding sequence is TGTGCCAGCAGCTCGCGACAGGGGGCAATTGGCTACACCTTC. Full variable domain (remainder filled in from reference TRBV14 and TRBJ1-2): EAGVTQFPSHSVIEKGQTVTLRCDPISGHDNLYWYRRVMGKEIKFLLHFVKESKQDESGMPNNRFLAERTGGTYSTLKVQPAELEDSGVYFCASSSRQGAIGYTFGSGTRLTVV.

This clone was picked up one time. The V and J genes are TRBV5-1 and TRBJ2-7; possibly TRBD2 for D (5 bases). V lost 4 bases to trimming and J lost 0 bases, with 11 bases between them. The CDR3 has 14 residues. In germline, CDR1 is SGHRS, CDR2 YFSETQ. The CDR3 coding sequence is TGCGCCAGCAGCATAAGCGGCAGCTCCTACGAGCAGTACTTC. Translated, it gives CASSISGSSYEQYF.

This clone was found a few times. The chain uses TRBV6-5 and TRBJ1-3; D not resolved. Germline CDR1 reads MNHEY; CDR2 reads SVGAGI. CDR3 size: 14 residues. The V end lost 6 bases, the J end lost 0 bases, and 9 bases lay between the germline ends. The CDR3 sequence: CASRTRFSGNTIYF. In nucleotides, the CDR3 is TGTGCCAGCAGGACGAGGTTCTCTGGAAACACCATATATTTT.

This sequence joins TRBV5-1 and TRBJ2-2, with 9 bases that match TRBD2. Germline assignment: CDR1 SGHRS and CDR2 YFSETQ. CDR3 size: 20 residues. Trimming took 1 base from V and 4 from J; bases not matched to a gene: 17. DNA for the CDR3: TGCGCCAGCAGCTTGCGCCCCCCGACTAGCGGACCTTTGGGCACCGGGGAGCTGTTTTTT. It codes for CASSLRPPTSGPLGTGELFF.

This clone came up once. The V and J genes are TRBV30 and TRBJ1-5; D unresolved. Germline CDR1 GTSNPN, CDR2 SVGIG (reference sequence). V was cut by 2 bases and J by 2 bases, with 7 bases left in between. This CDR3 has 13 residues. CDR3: CAWSNRRNQPQHF. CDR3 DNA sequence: TGTGCCTGGAGTAACAGACGCAATCAGCCCCAGCATTTT.

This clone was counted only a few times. CDR3 sequence: CASSYGGQVFYEQYF. The CDR3 nucleotides are TGTGCCAGCAGTTATGGTGGACAGGTGTTCTACGAGCAGTACTTC. The chain combines TRBV6-2 or TRBV6-3 with TRBJ2-7; 7 positions agree with TRBD1. This CDR3 spans 15 amino acids. J was trimmed by 3 bases and V by 3 bases; bases with no gene match: 8. Per germline, CDR1 MNHEY and CDR2 SVGEGT.

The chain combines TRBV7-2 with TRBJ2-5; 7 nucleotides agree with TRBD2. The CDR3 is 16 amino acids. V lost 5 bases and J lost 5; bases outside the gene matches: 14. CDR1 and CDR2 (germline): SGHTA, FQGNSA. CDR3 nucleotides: TGTGCCAGCAGCCCGGGGGTGGTAGCGGGTTCGGAGACCCAGTACTTC. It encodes CASSPGVVAGSETQYF.

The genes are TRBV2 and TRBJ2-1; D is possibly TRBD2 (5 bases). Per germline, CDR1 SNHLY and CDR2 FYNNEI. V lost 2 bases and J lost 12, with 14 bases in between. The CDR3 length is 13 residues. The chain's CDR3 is CASSETRSHPQFF. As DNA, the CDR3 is TGTGCCAGCAGTGAAACTAGATCCCACCCGCAGTTCTTC.

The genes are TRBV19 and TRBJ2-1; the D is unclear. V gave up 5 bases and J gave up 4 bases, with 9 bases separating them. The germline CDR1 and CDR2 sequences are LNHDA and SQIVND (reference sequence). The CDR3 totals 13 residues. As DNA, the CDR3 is TGTGCCAGTAGTCTACAGTTGTACAATGAGCAGTTCTTC. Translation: CASSLQLYNEQFF.

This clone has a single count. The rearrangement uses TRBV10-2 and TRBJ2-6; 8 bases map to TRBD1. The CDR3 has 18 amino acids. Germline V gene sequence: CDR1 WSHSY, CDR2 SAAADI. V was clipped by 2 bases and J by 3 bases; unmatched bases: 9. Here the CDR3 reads CASSEIGQGVGGANVLTF. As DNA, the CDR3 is TGCGCCAGCAGTGAGATAGGACAGGGAGTAGGTGGGGCCAACGTCCTGACTTTC.

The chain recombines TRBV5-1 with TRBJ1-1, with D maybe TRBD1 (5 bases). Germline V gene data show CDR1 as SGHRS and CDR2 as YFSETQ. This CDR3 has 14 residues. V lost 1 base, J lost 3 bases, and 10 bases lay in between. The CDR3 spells CASSLSTGYTEAFF. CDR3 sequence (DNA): TGCGCCAGCAGCTTGTCAACAGGTTACACTGAAGCTTTCTTT. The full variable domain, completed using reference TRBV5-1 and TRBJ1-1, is KAGVTQTPRYLIKTRGQQVTLSCSPISGHRSVSWYQQTPGQGLQFLFEYFSETQRNKGNFPGRFSGRQFSNSRSEMNVSTLELGDSALYLCASSLSTGYTEAFFGQGTRLTVV.

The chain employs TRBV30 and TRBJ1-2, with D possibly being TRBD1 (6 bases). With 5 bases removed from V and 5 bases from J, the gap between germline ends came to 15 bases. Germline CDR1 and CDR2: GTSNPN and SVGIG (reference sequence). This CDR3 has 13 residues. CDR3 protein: CAWEAGGLYGYTF. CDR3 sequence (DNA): TGTGCCTGGGAGGCGGGGGGCCTGTATGGCTACACCTTC.

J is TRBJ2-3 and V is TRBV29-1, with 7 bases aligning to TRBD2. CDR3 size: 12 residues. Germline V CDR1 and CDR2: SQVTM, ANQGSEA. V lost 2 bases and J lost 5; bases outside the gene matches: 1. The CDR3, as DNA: TGCAGCGTTGAACCGGGGGGAGATACGCAGTATTTT. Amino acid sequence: CSVEPGGDTQYF.

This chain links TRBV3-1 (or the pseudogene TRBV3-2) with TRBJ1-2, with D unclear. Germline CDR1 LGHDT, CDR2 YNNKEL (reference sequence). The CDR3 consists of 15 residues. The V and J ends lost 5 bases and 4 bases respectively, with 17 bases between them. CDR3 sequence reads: CASSDFKTSRYGYTF. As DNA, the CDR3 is TGTGCCAGCAGCGACTTTAAAACCAGTCGCTATGGCTACACCTTC.

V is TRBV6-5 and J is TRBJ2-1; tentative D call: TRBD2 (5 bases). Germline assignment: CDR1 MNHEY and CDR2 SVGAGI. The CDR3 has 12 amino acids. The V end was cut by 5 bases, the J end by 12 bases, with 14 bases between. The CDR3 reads CASSLRVWVQFF. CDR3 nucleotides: TGTGCCAGCAGTCTGAGGGTTTGGGTGCAGTTCTTC.

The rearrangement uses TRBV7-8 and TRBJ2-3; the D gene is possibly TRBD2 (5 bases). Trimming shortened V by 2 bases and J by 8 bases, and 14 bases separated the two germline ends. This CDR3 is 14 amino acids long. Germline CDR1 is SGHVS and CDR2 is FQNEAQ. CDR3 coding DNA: TGTGCCAGCAGCTTAATGGCTAACCGGGGTACGCAGTATTTT. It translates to CASSLMANRGTQYF. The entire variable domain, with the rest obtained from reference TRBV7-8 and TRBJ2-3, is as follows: GAGVSQSPRYKVAKRGQDVALRCDPISGHVSLFWYQQALGQGPEFLTYFQNEAQLDKSGLPSDRFFAERPEGSVSTLKIQRTQQEDSAVYLCASSLMANRGTQYFGPGTRLTVL.

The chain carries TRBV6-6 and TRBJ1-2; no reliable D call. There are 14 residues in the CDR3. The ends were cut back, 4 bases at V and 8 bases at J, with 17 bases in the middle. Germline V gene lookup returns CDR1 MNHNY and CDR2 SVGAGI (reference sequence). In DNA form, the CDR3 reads TGTGCCAGCAGTTCGATTACAGTCTCTTCGGGCTACACCTTC. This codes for CASSSITVSSGYTF.